The next 8 T cell receptor beta chains were all read from a single sample in a study of blood T cell repertoires in COVID-19. Sequencing was performed with immunoSEQ multiplex PCR; in TCRdb, only in-frame clones are kept and a portion is missing. Of 190,000 or so clones in the sample, roughly 90% were seen once. Sequenced sample: PBMCs or T cells enriched from blood (not recorded which). These receptor sequences come from a woman aged 25 to 39 who had been exposed to COVID-19.

The chain recombines TRBV4-1 with TRBJ1-1; tentative D call: TRBD1 (5 bases). Germline V gene data show CDR1 as MGHRA and CDR2 as YSYEKL. V was cut by 4 bases and J by 1 base, with 10 bases left in between. There are 14 residues in the CDR3. CDR3 in DNA: TGCGCCAGCAGCCTAACGACAGCGAACACTGAAGCTTTCTTT. It encodes CASSLTTANTEAFF.

The chain couples TRBV6-5 to TRBJ2-7; 10 bases match TRBD1. The CDR3 contains 14 residues. Germline V lookup: CDR1 MNHEY, CDR2 SVGAGI. Germline trimming cut 8 bases from V and 4 bases from J; bases unmatched to any gene: 8. CDR3 residues: CASRDRGSPYEQYF. CDR3 in DNA: TGTGCCAGCCGGGACAGGGGAAGCCCATACGAGCAGTACTTC.

A single count supports this clone. The chain links TRBV7-8 to TRBJ2-7; D is unclear. This CDR3 region has 14 residues. Germline V lookup: CDR1 SGHVS, CDR2 FQNEAQ. The V gene lost 0 bases and the J gene lost 2 bases, with 8 bases spanning the gap. CDR3 DNA: TGTGCCAGCAGCTTAGCGGCGGATCCCTACGAGCAGTACTTC. It is translated as CASSLAADPYEQYF.

The gene calls are TRBV3-1 (or the pseudogene TRBV3-2) and TRBJ2-3; 12 bases agree with TRBD1. The V and J ends lost 2 bases and 4 bases, in that order; junction bases with no gene match: 7. Germline-derived CDR1 and CDR2 are LGHDT and YNNKEL (reference sequence). This CDR3 has 17 amino acids. The CDR3 reads CASSQPPGQGAADTQYF. CDR3 in DNA: TGTGCCAGCAGCCAACCCCCGGGACAGGGGGCCGCAGATACGCAGTATTTT.

The chain links TRBV5-1 to TRBJ2-3; D unclear. V was cut by 0 bases and J by 3 bases, with 8 bases left in between. The CDR3 sequence is 14 residues long. Per the germline V gene, CDR1 is SGHRS and CDR2 is YFSETQ. This CDR3 is CASSLVPTTDTQYF. For the CDR3, the DNA is TGCGCCAGCAGCTTGGTACCGACAACAGATACGCAGTATTTT. Together with reference TRBV5-1 and TRBJ2-3, the CDR3 gives the full variable domain: KAGVTQTPRYLIKTRGQQVTLSCSPISGHRSVSWYQQTPGQGLQFLFEYFSETQRNKGNFPGRFSGRQFSNSRSEMNVSTLELGDSALYLCASSLVPTTDTQYFGPGTRLTVL.

This chain links TRBV5-4 with TRBJ1-1; TRBD1 is a possible D gene (5 bases). From germline, CDR1 is SGHNT and CDR2 YYREEE (reference sequence). The CDR3 covers 14 residues. Trimming pared 0 bases from V and 4 bases from J, leaving 10 bases between. CDR3 DNA: TGTGCCAGCAGCTTGGTAGGGGTTGGCACTGAAGCTTTCTTT. It translates to CASSLVGVGTEAFF.

This rearrangement joins TRBV3-1 (or the pseudogene TRBV3-2) to TRBJ1-4, with D possibly TRBD1 on 6 matching bases. Germline V gives CDR1 LGHDT, CDR2 YNNKEL (reference sequence). The CDR3 has 15 residues. V was shortened by 3 bases and J by 7 bases, with 15 bases between the two germline ends. In DNA form, the CDR3 reads TGTGCCAGCAGCCAGCTGACCAGGGGTGGTGAAAAACTGTTTTTT. Amino acid sequence: CASSQLTRGGEKLFF.

The V call is TRBV27, the J call TRBJ2-2; 9 bases line up with TRBD1. V trimming: 2 bases; J trimming: 6 bases; junction bases outside the gene matches: 22. CDR1 MNHEY and CDR2 SMNVEV come from the germline V gene (reference sequence). The CDR3 runs to 21 residues. For the CDR3, the DNA is TGTGCCAGCAGTTTAAGGGCTACGGGACAGGGCCGAGTGGGAGTTGCCGGGGAGCTGTTTTTT. It specifies CASSLRATGQGRVGVAGELFF.